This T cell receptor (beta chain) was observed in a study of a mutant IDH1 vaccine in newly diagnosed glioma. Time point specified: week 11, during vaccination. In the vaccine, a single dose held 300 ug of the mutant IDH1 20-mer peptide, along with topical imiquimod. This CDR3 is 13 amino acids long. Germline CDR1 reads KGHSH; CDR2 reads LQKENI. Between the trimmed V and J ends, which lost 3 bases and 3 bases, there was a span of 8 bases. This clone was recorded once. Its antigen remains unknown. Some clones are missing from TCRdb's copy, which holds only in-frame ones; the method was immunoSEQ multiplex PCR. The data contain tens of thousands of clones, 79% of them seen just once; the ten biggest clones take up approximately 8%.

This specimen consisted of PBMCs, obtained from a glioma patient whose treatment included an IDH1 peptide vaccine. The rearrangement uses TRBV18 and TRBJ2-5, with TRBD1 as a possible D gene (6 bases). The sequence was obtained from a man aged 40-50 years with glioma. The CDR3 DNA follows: TGTGCCAGCTCACCGGGGACAAAAGAGACCCAGTACTTC. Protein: CASSPGTKETQYF.